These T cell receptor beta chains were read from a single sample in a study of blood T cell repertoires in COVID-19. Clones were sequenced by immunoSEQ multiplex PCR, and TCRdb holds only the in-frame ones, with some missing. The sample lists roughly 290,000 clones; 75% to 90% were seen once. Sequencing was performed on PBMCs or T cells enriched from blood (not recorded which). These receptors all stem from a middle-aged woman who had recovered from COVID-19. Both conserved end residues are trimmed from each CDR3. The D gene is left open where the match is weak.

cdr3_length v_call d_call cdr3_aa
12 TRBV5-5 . ASSTASGSYEQY
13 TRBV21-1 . ASSKPTDRDTEAF
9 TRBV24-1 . ATEGNTEAF
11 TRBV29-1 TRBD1 SATGTGDYGYT
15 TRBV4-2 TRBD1 ASSPRDRGPLGYGYT
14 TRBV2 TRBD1 ASNLRGQLMNTEAF
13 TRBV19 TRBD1 ASSIEGTANEKLF
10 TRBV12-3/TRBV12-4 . ASSLTVTEAF
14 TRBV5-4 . ASSLGAGTDTDTQY
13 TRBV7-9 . ASSQDLGGTDTQY
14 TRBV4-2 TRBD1 ASSRIIGDREEKLF
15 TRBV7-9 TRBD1 ASSWPGTGNANYGYT
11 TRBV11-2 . ASSQGPYSTQY
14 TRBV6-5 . ASSYSPGVRADTQY
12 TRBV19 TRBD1 ASSVTGGIDEQF
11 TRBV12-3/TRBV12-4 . ASSLGTGYGYT
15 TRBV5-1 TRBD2 ASSITSGPRVGGEQF
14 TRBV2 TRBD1 ASSPRQGVYNSPLH
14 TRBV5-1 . ASSLAGSGVQETQY
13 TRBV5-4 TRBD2 ASSFRTSGGMEQF
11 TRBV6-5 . ASRRLVEGGYT
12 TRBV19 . ASNGGRQAYGYT
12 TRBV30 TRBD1 AWRAQGAGEEQY
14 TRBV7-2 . ASSFISGVSNQPQH
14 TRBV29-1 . SVARDTDSGANVLT
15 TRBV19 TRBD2 ASSKRLAPIPSDEQF
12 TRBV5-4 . ASSPRLPGTEAF
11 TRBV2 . ASSSGPEGIQY
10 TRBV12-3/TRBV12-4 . ASTLYRSPLH
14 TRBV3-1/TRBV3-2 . ASSPSIRAFNTEAF
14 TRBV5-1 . ASSPLTGSSAHEQY
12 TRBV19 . ASSKQGSTDTQY
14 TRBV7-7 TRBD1 ASSLGRDRAEKTQY
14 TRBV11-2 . ASSPERLAYQETQY
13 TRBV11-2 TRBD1 ASSRQGTGRGGYT
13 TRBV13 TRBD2 ASSAGPGGYNEQF
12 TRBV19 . ASIRTGQNTEAF
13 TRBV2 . ASSTGERVTDTQY
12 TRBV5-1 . ASSLEVGDQPQH
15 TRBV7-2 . ASSFYQTAGSGNTIY
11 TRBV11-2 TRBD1 ASSSDRVEKLF
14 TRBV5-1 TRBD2 ASSRLTGGRTDTQY
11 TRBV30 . AWSVQRVTEAF
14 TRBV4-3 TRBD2 ASSQMGGRDTGELF
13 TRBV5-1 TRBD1 ASSGTGDPNYGYT
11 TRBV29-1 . SVEDSFTDTQY
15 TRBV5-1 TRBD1 ASSFRSQGAPNYGYT
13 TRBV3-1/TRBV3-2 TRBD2 ASRGGGASKNIQY